The next 27 T cell receptor beta chains were all read from a single sample in a study of identifying expanded T cells in peripheral blood. This table comes from immunoSEQ multiplex PCR, and its TCRdb copy is limited to in-frame clones, with some not included. The repertoire includes 75,000 to 100,000 clones, about nine tenths of them detected once, and roughly 3.1% sits in the top ten. The sequenced sample consisted of blood. Receptors were obtained from a person between 18 and 75 years old in good health.

The genes are TRBV6-1 and TRBJ1-5, with D uncertain. CDR1 and CDR2 from the germline V gene are MNHNS and SASEGT. The CDR3 sequence is 12 residues long. V dropped 7 bases and J dropped 6 bases, with 10 bases sitting between them. Written as DNA, the CDR3 is TGTGCCAGCACCACAATGGGTCAGCCCCAGCATTTT. As protein: CASTTMGQPQHF.

In its sample, this clone was seen once. The gene calls are TRBV4-1 and TRBJ2-5, with D tentatively TRBD2 (7 bases). The DNA end favors TRBJ2-7, so the J call may be wrong. The CDR3 runs to 15 residues. Germline V lookup: CDR1 MGHRA, CDR2 YSYEKL. This CDR3 reads CASSQVAGDTYEQYF. The CDR3 region has the DNA TGCGCCAGCAGCCAAGTCGCGGGGGACACCTACGAGCAGTACTTC.

CDR3 nucleotide sequence: TGTGCCAGCAGCCAACAACGGGCCCAATACAATGAGCAGTTCTTC. This gives the protein CASSQQRAQYNEQFF. V is TRBV14 and J is TRBJ2-1, with unresolved D. Germline V gene data show CDR1 as SGHDN and CDR2 as FVKESK. The CDR3 is 15 residues long. Trimming cost V 2 bases and J 4 bases, with 12 bases left between them.

This clone appeared a single time. J is TRBJ2-5 and V is TRBV7-8; D is unclear. There are 13 residues in the CDR3. Germline V lookup: CDR1 SGHVS, CDR2 FQNEAQ. Trimming removed 1 base from V and 1 base from J, with 4 bases in between. For the CDR3, the DNA is TGTGCCAGCAGCTTAGAGTTCCAAGAGACCCAGTACTTC. Its protein is CASSLEFQETQYF.

This clone was seen a few times. The rearrangement links TRBV7-8 to TRBJ2-4, with D possibly being TRBD1 or TRBD2 (6 bases each). The CDR3 totals 13 residues. V was trimmed by 0 bases and J by 15 bases, leaving 15 bases between them. Germline CDR1 SGHVS, CDR2 FQNEAQ. CDR3 DNA sequence: TGTGCCAGCAGCTTAGCCAGGGGAGGTCGCTGGTACTTC. Residues: CASSLARGGRWYF.

The chain is built from TRBV7-2 and TRBJ2-3; the D is unclear. The V and J ends lost 6 bases and 2 bases respectively, with 12 bases between them. CDR1 is SGHTA and CDR2 is FQGNSA in the germline V gene. CDR3 length equals 14 residues. CDR3 sequence: CASRPSRLTDTQYF. CDR3 in DNA: TGTGCCAGCAGGCCGTCCCGTCTCACAGATACGCAGTATTTT.

This rearrangement joins TRBV7-2 to TRBJ2-5, with TRBD2 matching 11 bases. This CDR3 has 17 amino acids. V shed 1 base, J shed 3 bases, and the junction held 7 bases outside the gene matches. Germline lookup yields CDR1 SGHTA and CDR2 FQGNSA. As DNA, the CDR3 is TGTGCCAGCAGCTTAGGGAGGGGACTAGCGGCTAAAGAGACCCAGTACTTC. This sequence encodes CASSLGRGLAAKETQYF.

This chain joins TRBV15 and TRBJ2-1; D call uncertain. Germline CDR1 LNHNV, CDR2 YYDKDF (reference sequence). CDR3 size: 12 residues. Trimming cost V 5 bases and J 10 bases, with 12 bases left between them. In DNA form, the CDR3 reads TGTGCCACCAGCCCTACGGGTGGGGAGCAGTTCTTC. As protein: CATSPTGGEQFF. The whole variable domain, filled in from reference TRBV15 and TRBJ2-1, reads DAMVIQNPRYQVTQFGKPVTLSCSQTLNHNVMYWYQQKSSQAPKLLFHYYDKDFNNEADTPDNFQSRRPNTSFCFLDIRSPGLGDTAMYLCATSPTGGEQFFGPGTRLTVL.

This chain uses TRBV5-8 with TRBJ2-2; D remains unclear. The V end was cut by 0 bases, the J end by 5 bases, with 14 bases between. Germline V gene sequence: CDR1 SGHTS, CDR2 YDEGEE. The length of the CDR3 is 16 residues. CDR3 nucleotides: TGTGCCAGCAGCTTGGGGAGCAGCACCGTGACCGGGGAGCTGTTTTTT. Its translation: CASSLGSSTVTGELFF.

The chain recombines TRBV7-3 with TRBJ2-3; 9 bases align to TRBD1. CDR3 length: 13 amino acids. With V trimmed by 5 bases and J by 4 bases, 1 base remained unmatched. Germline V gene lookup returns CDR1 SGHTA and CDR2 FQGTGA. The CDR3 loop is CASSRQGADTQYF. CDR3 sequence (DNA): TGTGCCAGCAGCCGACAGGGGGCAGATACGCAGTATTTT. Combining the CDR3 with reference TRBV7-3 and TRBJ2-3 gives the whole variable domain GAGVSQTPSNKVTEKGKYVELRCDPISGHTALYWYRQSLGQGPEFLIYFQGTGAADDSGLPNDRFFAVRPEGSVSTLKIQRTERGDSAVYLCASSRQGADTQYFGPGTRLTVL.

The chain carries TRBV6-5 and TRBJ2-7; TRBD2 agrees at 7 bases. J was trimmed by 2 bases and V by 6 bases; bases with no gene match: 7. CDR3 length equals 14 residues. Germline-derived CDR1 and CDR2 are MNHEY and SVGAGI. The CDR3: CASRPDREAYEQYF. In DNA, the CDR3 is TGTGCCAGCAGGCCTGACCGGGAGGCCTACGAGCAGTACTTC.

The chain uses TRBV7-3 and TRBJ2-3; the match to TRBD2 covers 7 bases. Germline V lookup: CDR1 SGHTA, CDR2 FQGTGA. The CDR3 is 16 amino acids. V was clipped by 5 bases and J by 0 bases; unmatched bases: 8. The CDR3 is CASSPRETSSTDTQYF. The CDR3 coding sequence is TGTGCCAGCAGCCCGCGGGAGACCTCTAGCACAGATACGCAGTATTTT.

This clone appeared a few times. The J gene is TRBJ1-1, the V gene TRBV30; D possibly corresponds to TRBD1 (5 bases). This CDR3 comprises 12 residues. Per the germline V gene, CDR1 is GTSNPN and CDR2 is SVGIG (reference sequence). The germline V and J ends were trimmed by 4 bases and 3 bases, with 9 bases remaining between them. The CDR3 DNA is TGTGCCTGGACCAGGGCGTACACTGAAGCTTTCTTT. As protein: CAWTRAYTEAFF.

The J gene is TRBJ1-1, the V gene TRBV5-8; TRBD1 agrees at 7 bases. Trimming took 2 bases from V and 5 from J; bases not matched to a gene: 6. The CDR3 contains 14 residues. Germline V gene data show CDR1 as SGHTS and CDR2 as YDEGEE. The CDR3 region is CASSFTGVRTEAFF. The CDR3 DNA reads as TGTGCCAGCAGCTTTACAGGGGTGAGGACTGAAGCTTTCTTT.

The V and J genes are TRBV19 and TRBJ1-1, with D possibly TRBD1 on 5 matching bases. From germline, CDR1 is LNHDA and CDR2 SQIVND (reference sequence). The CDR3 covers 13 residues. Trimming removed 5 bases at V and 11 bases at J, with 18 bases between. The CDR3 is CASSRGATKNAFF. The CDR3 bases are TGTGCCAGTAGTCGGGGCGCCACGAAGAACGCTTTCTTT.

The CDR3 DNA follows: TGTGCCAGCAAAATCGACAGGTTGGGGTACTTC. It yields the protein CASKIDRLGYF. This rearrangement joins TRBV2 to TRBJ2-4; maybe TRBD1 (6 bases). Trimming pared 7 bases from V and 15 bases from J, leaving 16 bases between. From germline, CDR1 is SNHLY and CDR2 FYNNEI. CDR3 size: 11 residues.

J is TRBJ2-1 and V is TRBV27; D unclear. There are 15 residues in the CDR3. V lost 8 bases and J lost 2, with 16 bases in between. The germline CDR1 and CDR2 sequences are MNHEY and SMNVEV (reference sequence). The CDR3 sequence is CASRIRSPAYNEQFF. Written as DNA, the CDR3 is TGTGCCAGCCGCATACGATCCCCGGCCTACAATGAGCAGTTCTTC.

The V gene is TRBV27, the J gene TRBJ1-4; the D gene is possibly TRBD1 (5 bases). V gave up 3 bases and J gave up 2 bases, with 13 bases separating them. CDR3 length: 16 amino acids. Germline V gene data show CDR1 as MNHEY and CDR2 as SMNVEV (reference sequence). CDR3 sequence reads: CASSLGSGTTNEKLFF. The DNA of the CDR3 is TGTGCCAGCAGTTTGGGTAGCGGGACGACTAATGAAAAACTGTTTTTT.

This CDR3 is CASSLTLAGSPGELFF. The DNA for the CDR3 is TGTGCCAGCAGCTTAACTCTAGCGGGGTCCCCCGGGGAGCTGTTTTTT. This chain connects TRBV7-2 to TRBJ2-2, with 9 bases lining up with TRBD2. V dropped 2 bases and J dropped 6; count of bases not matched to a gene: 7. CDR3 length: 16 amino acids. CDR1 and CDR2 (germline): SGHTA, FQGNSA.

This chain uses TRBV28 with TRBJ2-4, with 14 nucleotides matching TRBD2. The V segment lost 6 bases and the J segment 6 bases; nucleotides outside the gene matches: 13. CDR1 and CDR2 from the germline V gene are MDHEN and SYDVKM. This CDR3 is 18 amino acids long. The chain's CDR3 is CASSPIGGGTSGGNIQYF. CDR3 sequence (DNA): TGTGCCAGCAGCCCTATCGGCGGAGGGACTAGCGGGGGAAACATTCAGTACTTC. The variable domain in full, with the rest retrieved from reference TRBV28 and TRBJ2-4, is DVKVTQSSRYLVKRTGEKVFLECVQDMDHENMFWYRQDPGLGLRLIYFSYDVKMKEKGDIPEGYSVSREKKERFSLILESASTNQTSMYLCASSPIGGGTSGGNIQYFGAGTRLSVL.

The CDR3 DNA follows: TGTGCCAGCAGCTTAGGCGGGGGGAGCGCGGGCTACACCTTC. Translating it yields CASSLGGGSAGYTF. The rearrangement links TRBV7-2 to TRBJ1-2; D is possibly TRBD1 (5 bases). Germline CDR1 reads SGHTA; CDR2 reads FQGNSA. Trimming pared 1 base from V and 8 bases from J, leaving 14 bases between. This CDR3 has 14 amino acids. Looking up the rest from reference TRBV7-2 and TRBJ1-2 gives the full variable domain: GAGVSQSPSNKVTEKGKDVELRCDPISGHTALYWYRQSLGQGLEFLIYFQGNSAPDKSGLPSDRFSAERTGGSVSTLTIQRTQQEDSAVYLCASSLGGGSAGYTFGSGTRLTVV.

The chain recombines TRBV2 with TRBJ2-4; 7 bases line up with TRBD1. Germline-derived CDR1 and CDR2 are SNHLY and FYNNEI. The CDR3 covers 12 residues. Losses at the gene ends were 6 bases for V and 6 bases for J; bases not matched to a gene: 2. This CDR3 reads CASRPGGNIQYF. DNA for the CDR3: TGTGCCAGCAGACCAGGGGGAAACATTCAGTACTTC.

The CDR3 nucleotides are TGTGCCAGCAGCTTGGAGCAGGGAGAGCCCCAGCATTTT. This gives the protein CASSLEQGEPQHF. The chain combines TRBV5-4 with TRBJ1-5; a weak D match, TRBD1 (5 bases). The V end was cut by 0 bases, the J end by 8 bases, with 9 bases between. From germline, CDR1 is SGHNT and CDR2 YYREEE (reference sequence). The CDR3 sequence is 13 residues long.

CDR3 coding DNA: TGTGCCAGCAGCCAATTTAACCAAGAGACCCAGTACTTC. This translates into CASSQFNQETQYF. The chain combines TRBV16 with TRBJ2-5; D unresolved. Trimming took 1 base from V and 0 from J, leaving 3 bases between them. Looked up from germline, CDR1 is KGHSY and CDR2 is FQNENV. This CDR3 has 13 amino acids.

CDR3 bases: TGTGCCAGCAGTTTCTCCCAGACTAGAGAGACCCAGTACTTC. Translating it yields CASSFSQTRETQYF. The chain joins TRBV27 to TRBJ2-5, with D perhaps TRBD2 (6 bases). Germline lookup yields CDR1 MNHEY and CDR2 SMNVEV (reference sequence). Trimming took off 3 bases at V and 4 bases at J, with 12 bases between the two ends. This CDR3 has 14 amino acids.

The J gene is TRBJ1-5, the V gene TRBV7-2; D is uncertain. The CDR3 is 13 amino acids. Germline V lookup: CDR1 SGHTA, CDR2 FQGNSA. V shed 1 base and J shed 5 bases, with 6 bases lying between them. CDR3 residues: CASSLEVDQPQHF. The CDR3 DNA reads TGTGCCAGCAGCTTAGAAGTGGATCAGCCCCAGCATTTT.

This sequence joins TRBV19 and TRBJ2-5; 7 positions agree with TRBD2. The CDR3 consists of 13 residues. Germline loops: CDR1 LNHDA, CDR2 SQIVND (reference sequence). V shed 3 bases and J 4 bases; nucleotides not matched to a gene: 2. The CDR3: CASSIGGGETQYF. The CDR3 DNA reads as TGTGCCAGTAGTATTGGGGGGGGAGAGACCCAGTACTTC.